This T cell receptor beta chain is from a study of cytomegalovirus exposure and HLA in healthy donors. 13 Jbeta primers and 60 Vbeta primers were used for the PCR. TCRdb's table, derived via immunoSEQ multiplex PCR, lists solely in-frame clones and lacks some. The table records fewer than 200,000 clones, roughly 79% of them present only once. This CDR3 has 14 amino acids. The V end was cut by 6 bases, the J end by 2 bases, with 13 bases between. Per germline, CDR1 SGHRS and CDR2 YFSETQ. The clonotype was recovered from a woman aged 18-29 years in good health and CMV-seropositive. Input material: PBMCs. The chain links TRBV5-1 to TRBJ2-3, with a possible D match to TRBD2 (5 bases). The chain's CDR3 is CASNLGIDTDTQYF. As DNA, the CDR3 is TGCGCCAGCAATCTCGGGATCGACACAGATACGCAGTATTTT.